The subject of this entry is one T cell receptor (beta chain). The CDR3 runs to 14 residues. The ends lost 5 bases at V and 4 bases at J; junction bases unmatched: 7. Germline V gene lookup returns CDR1 MDHEN and CDR2 SYDVKM. 13 Jbeta primers and 60 Vbeta primers were used for the PCR. Measured with immunoSEQ multiplex PCR; TCRdb has only the in-frame clones, and not every one. The sample yields 150,000 to 200,000 clones, just over 70% seen once. The data stem from a study of cytomegalovirus exposure and HLA in healthy donors. Sequencing used PBMCs. The chain has TRBV28 and TRBJ1-2, with 7 bases that match TRBD1. The sequence was obtained from a man in his late teens or twenties in good health and CMV-seropositive. CDR3 sequence (DNA): TGTGCCAGCAGTCCCCCGGCAGGGGGCTATGGCTACACCTTC. Amino acid sequence: CASSPPAGGYGYTF.